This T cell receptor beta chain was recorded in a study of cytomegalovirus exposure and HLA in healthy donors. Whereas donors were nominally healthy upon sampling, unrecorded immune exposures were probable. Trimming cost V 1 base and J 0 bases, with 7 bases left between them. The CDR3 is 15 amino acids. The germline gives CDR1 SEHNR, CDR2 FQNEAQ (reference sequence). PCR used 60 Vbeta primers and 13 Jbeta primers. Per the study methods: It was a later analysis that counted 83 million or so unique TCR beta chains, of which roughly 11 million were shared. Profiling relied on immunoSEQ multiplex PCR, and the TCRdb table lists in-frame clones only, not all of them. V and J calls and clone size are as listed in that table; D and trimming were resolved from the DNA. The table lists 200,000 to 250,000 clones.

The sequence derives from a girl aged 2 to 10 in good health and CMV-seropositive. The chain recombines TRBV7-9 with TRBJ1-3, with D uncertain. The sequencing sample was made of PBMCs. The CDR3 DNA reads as TGTGCCAGCAGCTTAGGGTCAGACTCTGGAAACACCATATATTTT. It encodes CASSLGSDSGNTIYF.